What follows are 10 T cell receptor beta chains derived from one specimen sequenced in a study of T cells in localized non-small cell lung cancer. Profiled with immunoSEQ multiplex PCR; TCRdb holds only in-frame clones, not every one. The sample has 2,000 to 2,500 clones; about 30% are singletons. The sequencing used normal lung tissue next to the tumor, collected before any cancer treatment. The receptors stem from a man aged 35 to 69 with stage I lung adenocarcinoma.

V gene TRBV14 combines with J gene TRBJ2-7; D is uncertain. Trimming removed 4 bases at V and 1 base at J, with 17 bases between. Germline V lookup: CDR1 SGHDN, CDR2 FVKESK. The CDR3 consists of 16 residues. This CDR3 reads CASSPARAANSYEQYF. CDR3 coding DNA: TGTGCCAGCAGCCCAGCTAGGGCCGCTAATTCCTACGAGCAGTACTTC.

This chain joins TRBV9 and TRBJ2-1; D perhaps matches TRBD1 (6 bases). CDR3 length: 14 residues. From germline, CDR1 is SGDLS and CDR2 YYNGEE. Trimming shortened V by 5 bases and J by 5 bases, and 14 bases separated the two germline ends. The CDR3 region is CASSRQGHDNEQFF. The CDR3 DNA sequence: TGTGCCAGCAGTCGTCAGGGACATGACAATGAGCAGTTCTTC.

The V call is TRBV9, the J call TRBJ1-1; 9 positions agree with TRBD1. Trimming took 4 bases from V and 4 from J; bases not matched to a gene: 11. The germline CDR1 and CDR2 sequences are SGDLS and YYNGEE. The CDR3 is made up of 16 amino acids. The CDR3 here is CASSLYTGGASTEAFF. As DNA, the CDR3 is TGTGCCAGCAGCTTGTATACAGGGGGCGCGTCCACTGAAGCTTTCTTT.

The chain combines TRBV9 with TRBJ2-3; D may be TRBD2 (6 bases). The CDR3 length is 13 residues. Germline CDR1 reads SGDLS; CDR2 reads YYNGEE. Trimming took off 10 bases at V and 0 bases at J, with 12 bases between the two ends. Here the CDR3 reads CAAAGTSTDTQYF. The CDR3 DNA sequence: TGTGCCGCAGCCGGGACTAGCACAGATACGCAGTATTTT.

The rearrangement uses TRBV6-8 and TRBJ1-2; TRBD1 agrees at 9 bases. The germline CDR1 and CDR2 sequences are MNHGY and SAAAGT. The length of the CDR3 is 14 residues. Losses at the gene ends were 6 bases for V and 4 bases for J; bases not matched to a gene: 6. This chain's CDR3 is CASRQGALSYGYTF. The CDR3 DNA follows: TGTGCCAGCAGACAGGGGGCCCTTTCCTATGGCTACACCTTC.

DNA of the CDR3: TGTGCCTGGAGTGTGTCCTTGAACTATGGCTACACCTTC. This sequence encodes CAWSVSLNYGYTF. The rearrangement uses TRBV30 and TRBJ1-2; D not resolved. V lost 0 bases to trimming and J lost 2 bases, with 7 bases between them. The germline CDR1 and CDR2 sequences are GTSNPN and SVGIG (reference sequence). The CDR3 extends over 13 amino acids. Complete variable domain (other parts from reference TRBV30 and TRBJ1-2): SQTIHQWPATLVQPVGSPLSLECTVEGTSNPNLYWYRQAAGRGLQLLFYSVGIGQISSEVPQNLSASRPQDRQFILSSKKLLLSDSGFYLCAWSVSLNYGYTFGSGTRLTVV.

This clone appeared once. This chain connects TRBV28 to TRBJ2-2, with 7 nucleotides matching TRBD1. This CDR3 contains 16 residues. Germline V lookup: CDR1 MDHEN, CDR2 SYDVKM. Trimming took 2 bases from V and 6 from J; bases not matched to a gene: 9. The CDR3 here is CASSLPTSTGPGELFF. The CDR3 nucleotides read TGTGCCAGCAGTTTACCTACATCGACAGGGCCCGGGGAGCTGTTTTTT.

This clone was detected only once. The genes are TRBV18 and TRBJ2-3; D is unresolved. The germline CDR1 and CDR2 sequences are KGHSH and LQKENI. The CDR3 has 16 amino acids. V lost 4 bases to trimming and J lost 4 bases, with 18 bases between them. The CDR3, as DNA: TGTGCCAGCTCACGGAACTTTGACGGACGGGCAGATACGCAGTATTTT. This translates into CASSRNFDGRADTQYF.

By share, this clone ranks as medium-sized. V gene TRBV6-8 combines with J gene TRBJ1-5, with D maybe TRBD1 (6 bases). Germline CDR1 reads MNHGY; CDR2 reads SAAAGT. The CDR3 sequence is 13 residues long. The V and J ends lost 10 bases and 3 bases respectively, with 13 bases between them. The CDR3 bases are TGTGCCATCAGCCGGGACAACAATCAGCCCCAGCATTTT. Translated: CAISRDNNQPQHF.

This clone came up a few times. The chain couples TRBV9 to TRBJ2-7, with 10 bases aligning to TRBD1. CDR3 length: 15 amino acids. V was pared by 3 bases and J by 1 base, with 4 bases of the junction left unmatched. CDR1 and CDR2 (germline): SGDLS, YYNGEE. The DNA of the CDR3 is TGTGCCAGCAGCGCGGGACAGGGGCCTTCCTACGAGCAGTACTTC. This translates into CASSAGQGPSYEQYF.